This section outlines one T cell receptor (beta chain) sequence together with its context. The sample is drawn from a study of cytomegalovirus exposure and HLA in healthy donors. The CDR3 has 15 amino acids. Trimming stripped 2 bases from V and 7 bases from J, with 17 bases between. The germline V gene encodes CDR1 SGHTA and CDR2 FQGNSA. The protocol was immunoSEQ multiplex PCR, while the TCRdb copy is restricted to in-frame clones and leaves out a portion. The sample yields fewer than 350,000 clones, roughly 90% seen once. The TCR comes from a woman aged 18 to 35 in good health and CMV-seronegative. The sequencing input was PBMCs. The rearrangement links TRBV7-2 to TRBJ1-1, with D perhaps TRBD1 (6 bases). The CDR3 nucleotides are TGTGCCAGCAGCTTATCATCCGGGACAACTAGTGAAGCTTTCTTT. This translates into CASSLSSGTTSEAFF.